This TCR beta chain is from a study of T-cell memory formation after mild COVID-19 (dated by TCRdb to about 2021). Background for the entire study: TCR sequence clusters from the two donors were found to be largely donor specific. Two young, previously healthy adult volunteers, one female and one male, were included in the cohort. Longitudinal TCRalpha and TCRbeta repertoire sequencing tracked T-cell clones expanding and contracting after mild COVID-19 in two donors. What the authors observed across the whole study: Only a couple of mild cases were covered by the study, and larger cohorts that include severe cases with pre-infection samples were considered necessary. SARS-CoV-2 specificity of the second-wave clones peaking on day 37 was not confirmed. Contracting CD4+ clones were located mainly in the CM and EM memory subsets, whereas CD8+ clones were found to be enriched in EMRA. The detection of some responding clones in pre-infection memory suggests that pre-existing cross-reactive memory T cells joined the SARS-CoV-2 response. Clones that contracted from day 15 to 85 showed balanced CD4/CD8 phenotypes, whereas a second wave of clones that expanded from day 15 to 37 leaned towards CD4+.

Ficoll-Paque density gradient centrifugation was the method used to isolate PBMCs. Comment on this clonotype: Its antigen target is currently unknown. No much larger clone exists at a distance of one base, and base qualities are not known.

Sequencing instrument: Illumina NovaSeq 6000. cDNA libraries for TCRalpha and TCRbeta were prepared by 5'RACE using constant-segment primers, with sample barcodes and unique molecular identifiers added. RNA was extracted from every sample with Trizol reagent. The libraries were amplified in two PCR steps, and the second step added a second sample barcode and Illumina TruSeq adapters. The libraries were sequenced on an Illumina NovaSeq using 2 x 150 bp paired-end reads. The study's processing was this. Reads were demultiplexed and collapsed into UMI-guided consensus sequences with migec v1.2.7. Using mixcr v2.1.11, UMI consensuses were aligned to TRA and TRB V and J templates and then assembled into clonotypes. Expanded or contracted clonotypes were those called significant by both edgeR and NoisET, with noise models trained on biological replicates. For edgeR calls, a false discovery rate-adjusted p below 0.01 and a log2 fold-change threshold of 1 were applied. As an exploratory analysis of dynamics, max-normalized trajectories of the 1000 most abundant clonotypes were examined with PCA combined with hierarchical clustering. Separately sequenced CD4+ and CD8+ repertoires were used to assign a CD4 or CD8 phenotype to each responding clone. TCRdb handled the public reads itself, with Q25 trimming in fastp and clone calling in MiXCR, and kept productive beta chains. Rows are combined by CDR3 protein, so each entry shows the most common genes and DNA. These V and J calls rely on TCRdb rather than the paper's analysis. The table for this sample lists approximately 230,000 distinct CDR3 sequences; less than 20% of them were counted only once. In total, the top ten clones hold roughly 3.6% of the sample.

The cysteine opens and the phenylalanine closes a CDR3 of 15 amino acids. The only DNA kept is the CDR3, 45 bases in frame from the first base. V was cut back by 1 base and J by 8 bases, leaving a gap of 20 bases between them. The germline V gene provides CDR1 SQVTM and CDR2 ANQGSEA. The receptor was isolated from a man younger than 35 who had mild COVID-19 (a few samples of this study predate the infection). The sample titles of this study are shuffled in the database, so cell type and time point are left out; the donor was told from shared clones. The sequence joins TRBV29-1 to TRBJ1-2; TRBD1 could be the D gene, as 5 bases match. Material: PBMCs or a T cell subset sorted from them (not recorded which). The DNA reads TGCAGCGTTGAAGCCTACCACATGGCGCGGGGCGGCTACACCTTC. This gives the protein CSVEAYHMARGGYTF.